This T cell receptor (beta chain) came from a study of OX40 agonist ivuxolimab in advanced cancers. A note on the overall study: Ivuxolimab, which targeted the costimulatory receptor OX40 (CD134), was an agonistic, fully human IgG2 monoclonal antibody. Patients were allowed to have had prior anti-PD-1, anti-PD-L1 or anti-CTLA-4 therapy, and around two fifths of the dose-escalation patients had been treated with checkpoint inhibitors. Intravenous ivuxolimab was administered to patients every 2 weeks at six dose levels: 0.01, 0.1, 0.3, 1.5, 3 and 10 mg/kg. The paper describes the monotherapy dose-escalation part (N ≈ 52 patients) of the phase I trial of ivuxolimab. Among the approximately 50 dose-escalation patients, some 19 had hepatocellular carcinoma, 15 or so melanoma, 9 renal cell carcinoma and 9 head and neck cancer. In the dose-escalation cohort, more than 80% of patients were male, and the mean age was 60 years with a range of roughly 20 to 79. Partial responses occurred in three dose-escalation patients, of whom one had hepatocellular carcinoma and two had cutaneous melanoma. The purpose of peripheral TCRbeta sequencing was to test whether ivuxolimab changed TCR sequence diversity and led to clonal T-cell expansion. Overall study outcomes, separate from this receptor: Low levels of normalized T-cell clonal expansion were also shown by some nonresponding patients. Clonal expansion of both CD4+ and CD8+ blood T cells was observed from baseline to week 6 at doses 0.1 to 3.0 mg/kg. On average, CD8+ T cells showed more expanded clones than CD4+ T cells after ivuxolimab. Antigen specificity was not determined for the clonally expanded peripheral T cells. Partial responders in the 0.1-3.0 mg/kg groups had among the lowest normalized peripheral clonal expansion, especially among CD8+ T cells.

Concerning this clone: Its antigen specificity is not known. There are no base qualities to consult, and no much larger clone falls within one base.

To sequence the TCRbeta CDR3 region, genomic DNA was isolated from the sorted cells. TCRbeta CDR3 regions were sequenced using the immunoSEQ Assay. Held by TCRdb, this immuneACCESS table contains in-frame sequences only and omits some clones. Under half of the omission traces to an unresolved V gene where checked; the cause of the rest is unknown. The sample table shows 72,000 or so clones, and about 91% are seen once. Of the sample, 9.5% to 12% is held by the ten largest clones. The germline V gene (reference sequence) specifies MNHEY as CDR1 and SMNVEV as CDR2. Unmatched junction bases come to 2, with V trimmed by 0 bases and J by 3 bases. The CDR3 measures 15 amino acids from cysteine to phenylalanine. The CDR3 DNA has 45 bases and is translated from base 1. Patients with a history of autoimmune disease or receiving systemic immunosuppression were excluded from the trial. Peripheral blood for TCR sequencing was drawn from every dose cohort at baseline, at cycle 4 day 1 and at cycle 7 day 1. Samples were obtained from an open-label, multicenter, first-in-human phase I dose-escalation trial of ivuxolimab. Adults with locally advanced or metastatic melanoma, renal cell, hepatocellular, or head and neck squamous cell carcinoma were enrolled in the trial. CD4+ and CD8+ T cells were sorted separately from peripheral blood before TCR sequencing.

This receptor chain uses TRBV27 and TRBJ2-7, with TRBD2 identical over 10 junction bases. Specimen: CD4+ or CD8+ T cells sorted from blood, collected in a trial of the OX40 agonist ivuxolimab. The TCR was taken from an adult with an advanced solid tumor such as melanoma, head and neck, liver or kidney cancer. The CDR3: CASSLSLAGVYEQYF. At the DNA level, the sequence is TGTGCCAGCAGTTTATCCCTAGCGGGGGTCTACGAGCAGTACTTC.